This T cell receptor (beta chain) came from a study of OX40 agonist ivuxolimab in advanced cancers. For the study at large: Head and neck, renal cell, melanoma or hepatocellular carcinoma were the cancers that dose-escalation patients had.

Notes on the study in general: At 0.1 to 3.0 mg/kg and by week 6, clonal expansion occurred in CD4+ and CD8+ blood T cells.

Anyone with autoimmune disease history or systemic immunosuppression was excluded. About this clone itself: Antigen unknown.

The repertoire was sequenced with immunoSEQ multiplex PCR; TCRdb's copy has only in-frame clones and lacks some. The table lists tens of thousands of clones, 85% to 90% of them singletons. CDR3 length: 13 amino acids. Germline V gene sequence: CDR1 MNHEY, CDR2 SVGAGI. V dropped 8 bases and J dropped 4 bases, with 13 bases sitting between them. Sequenced here: CD4+ or CD8+ T cells sorted from blood, sampled in a trial of the OX40 agonist ivuxolimab. The sequence was collected from an adult with an advanced solid tumor such as melanoma, head and neck, liver or kidney cancer. The chain carries TRBV6-5 and TRBJ2-3, with D unresolved. CDR3 nucleotide sequence: TGTGCCAGCTCACAAGGTTTCGCAGATACGCAGTATTTT. It specifies CASSQGFADTQYF.